These 16 T cell receptor beta chains came from one sample sequenced in a study of CD8 T cells in Susac syndrome. Random hexamers were used to reverse transcribe an amount of about 0.45 to 1 ug RNA. TCRdb redid the calling of the immunoSEQ multiplex PCR reads with MiXCR, one entry per CDR3 protein. The sample has about 170,000 distinct CDR3 sequences; approximately 95% are singletons. Sequencing was done on a sample of CD4+ T cells from PBMCs. Source of these receptors: a human donor with Susac syndrome.

The rearrangement uses TRBV2 and TRBJ2-5; 8 bases fit TRBD2. With 5 bases clipped from V and 4 bases from J, the junction kept 3 bases outside the gene matches. In germline, CDR1 is SNHLY, CDR2 FYNNEI. The CDR3 extends over 13 amino acids. DNA for the CDR3: TGTGCCAGCAGTCCGGGACTAGTAGAGACCCAGTACTTC. Encoded protein: CASSPGLVETQYF.

This clonotype has a single count. The chain carries TRBV4-3 and TRBJ2-1; D is unclear. The CDR3 covers 15 residues. Germline-derived CDR1 and CDR2 are LGHNA and YSLEER. V lost 4 bases, J lost 0 bases, and 10 bases lay in between. The CDR3 sequence is CASSRTRNSYNEQFF. The CDR3 DNA follows: TGCGCCAGCAGCCGGACCAGAAACTCCTACAATGAGCAGTTCTTC.

The chain has TRBV7-9 and TRBJ1-5; D not certain. The length of the CDR3 is 14 residues. Germline CDR1 is SEHNR and CDR2 is FQNEAQ (reference sequence). The germline V and J ends were trimmed by 1 base and 3 bases, with 7 bases remaining between them. Here the CDR3 DNA reads TGTGCCAGCAGCTTAGGGGCCGACAATCAGCCCCAGCATTTT. Its protein is CASSLGADNQPQHF.

The J gene is TRBJ2-1, the V gene TRBV30; 7 bases map to TRBD1. CDR1 is GTSNPN and CDR2 is SVGIG in the germline V gene (reference sequence). V lost 0 bases, J lost 3 bases, and 2 bases stayed unmatched. The CDR3 sequence is 14 residues long. Written as DNA, the CDR3 is TGTGCCTGGAGTGTACAGGGGTTCTACAATGAGCAGTTCTTC. Its translation is CAWSVQGFYNEQFF.

The chain recombines TRBV28 with TRBJ2-7, with D possibly matching TRBD2 (5 bases). V dropped 5 bases and J dropped 7 bases, with 12 bases sitting between them. Germline V gene sequence: CDR1 MDHEN, CDR2 SYDVKM. The CDR3 runs to 12 residues. CDR3 sequence reads: CASSPLPGEQYF. The CDR3 DNA reads TGTGCCAGCAGTCCCCTCCCGGGGGAGCAGTACTTC.

V gene TRBV5-1 combines with J gene TRBJ2-1; 7 bases are shared with TRBD2. CDR1 is SGHRS and CDR2 is YFSETQ in the germline V gene. The CDR3 is 21 amino acids. After removal of 2 bases from V and 7 bases from J, the junction contained 27 bases not matched to a gene. The DNA of the CDR3 is TGCGCCAGCAGCTTCGGAACATTGGGGTTTACAAGCGGGGTCGCCGAAAATGAGCAGTTCTTC. This codes for CASSFGTLGFTSGVAENEQFF.

CDR3 in amino acids: CASSLEGTSGRYEQFF. The CDR3, as DNA: TGTGCCAGCAGCCTCGAGGGGACTAGCGGGAGATATGAGCAGTTCTTC. The V call is TRBV11-1, the J call TRBJ2-1; 14 nucleotides line up with TRBD2. V was clipped by 5 bases and J by 8 bases; unmatched bases: 8. Per germline, CDR1 SGHAT and CDR2 FQDESV (reference sequence). The CDR3 extends over 16 amino acids.

The chain recombines TRBV29-1 with TRBJ2-2, with D possibly being TRBD1 (6 bases). V lost 7 bases to trimming and J lost 4 bases, with 16 bases between them. CDR3 size: 14 residues. The V gene's germline CDR1 is SQVTM and CDR2 ANQGSEA. The CDR3 coding sequence is TGCAGCGGAGGGACACCCTCGGGCACCGGGGAGCTGTTTTTT. Amino acid sequence: CSGGTPSGTGELFF.

The rearrangement links TRBV5-1 to TRBJ2-7; TRBD2 aligns across 13 bases. The CDR3 is 18 residues long. Unmatched junction bases numbered 9, after V lost 0 bases and J lost 3 bases. Germline assignment: CDR1 SGHRS and CDR2 YFSETQ. CDR3 nucleotides: TGCGCCAGCAGCTTGGGGGCCGGGACTAGCGGGACAATCTACGAGCAGTACTTC. Translating gives CASSLGAGTSGTIYEQYF.

The chain employs TRBV20-1 and TRBJ1-1; 11 bases fit TRBD1. V gave up 6 bases and J gave up 6 bases; unmatched junction bases: 9. CDR3 size: 14 residues. CDR1 and CDR2 from the germline V gene are DFQATT and SNEGSKA (reference sequence). The CDR3 region is CSAYGQGAFAEAFF. The DNA of the CDR3 is TGCAGTGCATATGGACAGGGGGCGTTCGCTGAAGCTTTCTTT.

This rearrangement joins TRBV5-1 to TRBJ2-1; no firm D call. Per the germline V gene, CDR1 is SGHRS and CDR2 is YFSETQ. The length of the CDR3 is 14 residues. The ends were cut back, 1 base at V and 3 bases at J, with 8 bases in the middle. Here the CDR3 reads CASSLSGNYNEQFF. In DNA, the CDR3 is TGCGCCAGCAGCTTGTCAGGTAACTACAATGAGCAGTTCTTC. Full variable domain (missing parts from reference TRBV5-1 and TRBJ2-1): KAGVTQTPRYLIKTRGQQVTLSCSPISGHRSVSWYQQTPGQGLQFLFEYFSETQRNKGNFPGRFSGRQFSNSRSEMNVSTLELGDSALYLCASSLSGNYNEQFFGPGTRLTVL.

The V call is TRBV27, the J call TRBJ2-1; TRBD2 aligns across 8 bases. J gave up 3 bases and V 5 bases, and 6 bases lay outside the gene matches. CDR3 length equals 15 residues. Per germline, CDR1 MNHEY and CDR2 SMNVEV (reference sequence). This CDR3 reads CASSPVAGIYNEQFF. DNA for the CDR3: TGTGCCAGCAGTCCGGTAGCGGGGATCTACAATGAGCAGTTCTTC.

V and J are TRBV7-9 and TRBJ2-5, with 7 bases fitting TRBD1. Unmatched junction bases numbered 1, after V lost 8 bases and J lost 4 bases. The CDR3 is 11 amino acids. Germline V CDR1 and CDR2: SEHNR, FQNEAQ (reference sequence). The CDR3 DNA is TGTGCCAGCCGACAGGGAGAGACCCAGTACTTC. It yields the protein CASRQGETQYF.

The genes are TRBV7-3 and TRBJ2-1; the D gene is possibly TRBD2 (6 bases). This CDR3 comprises 12 residues. V was pared by 4 bases and J by 9 bases, with 10 bases between. Per the germline V gene, CDR1 is SGHTA and CDR2 is FQGTGA. The CDR3 protein is CASSSGGIEQFF. The CDR3 DNA reads as TGTGCCAGCAGCTCAGGCGGGATTGAGCAGTTCTTC.

The gene calls are TRBV28 and TRBJ2-3, with D perhaps matching TRBD1 (6 bases). V dropped 7 bases and J dropped 7 bases, with 21 bases sitting between them. Germline CDR1 MDHEN, CDR2 SYDVKM. This CDR3 has 15 residues. CDR3 amino acids: CASTTGPLPQNTQYF. For the CDR3, the DNA is TGTGCCAGCACGACAGGTCCTCTTCCACAGAATACGCAGTATTTT.

The chain recombines TRBV28 with TRBJ1-5; D gene uncertain. In germline, CDR1 is MDHEN, CDR2 SYDVKM. This CDR3 has 15 amino acids. V lost 6 bases and J lost 4, with 16 bases in between. Here the CDR3 reads CASREARAVNQPQHF. The CDR3 DNA follows: TGTGCCAGCAGGGAGGCAAGGGCCGTTAATCAGCCCCAGCATTTT.